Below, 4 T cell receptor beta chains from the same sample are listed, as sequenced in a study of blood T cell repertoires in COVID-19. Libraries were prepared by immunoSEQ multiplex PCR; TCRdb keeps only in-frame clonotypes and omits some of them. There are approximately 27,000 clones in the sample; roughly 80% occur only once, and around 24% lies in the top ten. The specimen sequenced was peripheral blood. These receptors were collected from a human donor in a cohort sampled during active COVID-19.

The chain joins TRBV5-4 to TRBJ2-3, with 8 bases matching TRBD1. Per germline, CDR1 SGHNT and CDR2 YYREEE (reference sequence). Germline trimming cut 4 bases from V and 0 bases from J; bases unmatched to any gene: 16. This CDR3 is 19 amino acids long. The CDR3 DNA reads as TGTGCCAGCAGCCCTAACTCCAGGGGGCGCGTCCCTAGCACAGATACGCAGTATTTT. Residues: CASSPNSRGRVPSTDTQYF.

The CDR3 spells CASSADRTGELFF. In DNA, the CDR3 is TGTGCCAGCAGCGCCGACAGGACCGGGGAGCTGTTTTTT. The chain recombines TRBV11-1 with TRBJ2-2; the D gene is possibly TRBD1 (6 bases). The CDR3 spans 13 residues. V gave up 5 bases and J gave up 5 bases, with 9 bases separating them. Germline loops: CDR1 SGHAT, CDR2 FQDESV (reference sequence).

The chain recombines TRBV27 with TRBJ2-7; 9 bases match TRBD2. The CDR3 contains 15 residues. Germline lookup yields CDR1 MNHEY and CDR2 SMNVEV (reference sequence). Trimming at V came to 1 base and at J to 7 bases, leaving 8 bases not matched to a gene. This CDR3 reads CASSLLVAGAGEQYF. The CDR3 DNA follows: TGTGCCAGCAGTTTATTGGTAGCGGGAGCGGGAGAGCAGTACTTC.

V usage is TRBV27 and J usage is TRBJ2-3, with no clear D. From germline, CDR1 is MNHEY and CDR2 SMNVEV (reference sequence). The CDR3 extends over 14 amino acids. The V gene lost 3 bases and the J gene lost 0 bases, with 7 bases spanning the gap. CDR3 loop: CASSFAQSTDTQYF. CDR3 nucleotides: TGTGCCAGCAGTTTTGCACAGAGCACAGATACGCAGTATTTT.